The subject of this entry is one TCR beta chain. Its antigen is currently unknown. The PCR used 60 Vbeta and 13 Jbeta primers. TCRdb's copy holds only in-frame clones and misses some; the assay was immunoSEQ multiplex PCR. The sample shows 170,000 or so clones, 80% of them seen only once. This entry comes from a study of cytomegalovirus exposure and HLA in healthy donors. About the research overall: Samples from HLA-typed donors yielded 65 million to 90 million unique TCRs in an early data release. General study points: Some TCR beta chains (about 170 of them) were listed as cytomegalovirus-associated.

The CDR3 extends over 14 amino acids. Germline values: CDR1 SNHLY, CDR2 FYNNEI. The V and J ends lost 7 bases and 5 bases respectively, with 12 bases between them. The receptor was derived from a middle-aged man in good health and CMV-seronegative. Sequenced sample: PBMCs. This chain links TRBV2 with TRBJ1-6, with D possibly matching TRBD1 (6 bases). The CDR3 DNA follows: TGTGCCAGCAAGGGGGACCGAAATAATTCACCCCTCCACTTT. Translation gives CASKGDRNNSPLHF.